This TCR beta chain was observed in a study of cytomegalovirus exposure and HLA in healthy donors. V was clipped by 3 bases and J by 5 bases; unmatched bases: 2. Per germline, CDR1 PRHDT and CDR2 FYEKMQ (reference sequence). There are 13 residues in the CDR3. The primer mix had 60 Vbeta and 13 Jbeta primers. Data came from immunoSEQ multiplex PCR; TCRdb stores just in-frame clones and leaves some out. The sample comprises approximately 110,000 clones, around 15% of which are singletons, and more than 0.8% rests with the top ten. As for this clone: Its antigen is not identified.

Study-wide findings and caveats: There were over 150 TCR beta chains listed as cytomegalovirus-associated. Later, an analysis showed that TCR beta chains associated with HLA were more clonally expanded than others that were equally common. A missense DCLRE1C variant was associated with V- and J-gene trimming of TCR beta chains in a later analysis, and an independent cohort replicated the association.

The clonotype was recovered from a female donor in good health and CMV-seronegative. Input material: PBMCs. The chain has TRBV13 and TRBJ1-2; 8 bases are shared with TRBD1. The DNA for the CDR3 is TGTGCCAGCAGCTTTGGACAGGGTTATGGCTACACCTTC. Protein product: CASSFGQGYGYTF.